These 5 T cell receptor beta chains came from one sample sequenced in a study of T cell repertoires in cytomegalovirus infection. TCRdb re-analysed the reads in MiXCR, keeping a single row per CDR3 protein. The sample has 300,000 to 450,000 distinct CDR3 sequences, roughly 18% seen once; the top ten hold 7.5% to 9%. Sequenced input: PBMCs. These receptors were taken from a human donor in good health (CMV status not recorded). Some clones in this sample may be carry-over from other donors' samples.

The chain couples TRBV20-1 to TRBJ1-5; no firm D call. This CDR3 contains 14 residues. CDR1 and CDR2 from the germline V gene are DFQATT and SNEGSKA (reference sequence). Trimming cost V 5 bases and J 1 base, with 12 bases left between them. In nucleotides, the CDR3 is TGCAGTGCTCTGGCAGGCGGGAGCAATCAGCCCCAGCATTTT. Its translation is CSALAGGSNQPQHF.

V usage is TRBV20-1 and J usage is TRBJ1-6; tentative D call: TRBD1 (5 bases). Germline loops: CDR1 DFQATT, CDR2 SNEGSKA (reference sequence). The germline V and J ends were trimmed by 5 bases and 7 bases, with 15 bases remaining between them. The CDR3 is 14 amino acids. CDR3 region: CSASGTEANSPLHF. CDR3 nucleotides: TGCAGTGCTTCCGGGACGGAAGCAAATTCACCCCTCCACTTT.

The V and J genes are TRBV20-1 and TRBJ1-5, with TRBD1 identical over 8 bases. The CDR3 sequence is 14 residues long. Trimming removed 6 bases from V and 3 bases from J; junction bases left unmatched: 7. Germline V gene data show CDR1 as DFQATT and CDR2 as SNEGSKA (reference sequence). The CDR3 loop reads CSAWTGQDNQPQHF. For the CDR3, the DNA is TGCAGTGCATGGACAGGGCAGGACAATCAGCCCCAGCATTTT.

This clonotype showed up many times. The chain joins TRBV5-4 to TRBJ2-1; 9 nucleotides align to TRBD1. The CDR3 has 14 amino acids. Germline CDR1 and CDR2: SGHNT and YYREEE (reference sequence). The J segment lost 4 bases and the V segment lost 4 bases, leaving 3 bases of the junction unmatched. The CDR3 DNA is TGTGCCAGCAGCGCCGGACAGGGGTACAATGAGCAGTTCTTC. Translated, it gives CASSAGQGYNEQFF.

The chain has TRBV5-1 and TRBJ1-4; perhaps TRBD1 as D (5 bases). Deletions cut 0 bases from V and 6 bases from J, with 12 bases between. Per germline, CDR1 SGHRS and CDR2 YFSETQ. CDR3 length equals 15 residues. The CDR3 coding sequence is TGCGCCAGCAGCTTGGTAGCAGGGATGGATGAAAAACTGTTTTTT. This codes for CASSLVAGMDEKLFF.